Below, 21 T cell receptor beta chains from the same sample are listed, as sequenced in a study of cytomegalovirus exposure and HLA in healthy donors. The PCR ran on 60 Vbeta and 13 Jbeta primers. TCRdb keeps only in-frame clones here, not all; method: immunoSEQ multiplex PCR. The sample holds approximately 140,000 clones, 80% seen once. The material sequenced was PBMCs. Receptors originate from a man aged 25 to 40 in good health and CMV-seronegative.

This clone was recorded a few times. In nucleotides, the CDR3 is TGTGCCAGCAGCCCGGCAGGGGCCCTGAACACTGAAGCTTTCTTT. This translates into CASSPAGALNTEAFF. The chain couples TRBV14 to TRBJ1-1; TRBD1 is a possible D gene (6 bases). This CDR3 contains 15 residues. Germline loops: CDR1 SGHDN, CDR2 FVKESK. Trimming removed 4 bases at V and 0 bases at J, with 12 bases between.

The chain joins TRBV6-5 to TRBJ1-2, with a tentative D call TRBD1 (6 bases). Trimming removed 0 bases at V and 8 bases at J, with 13 bases between. This CDR3 spans 14 amino acids. Germline V gene sequence: CDR1 MNHEY, CDR2 SVGAGI. The CDR3 DNA is TGTGCCAGCAGTTACTCGCTCACAGGGCCCGGCTACACCTTC. Translating it yields CASSYSLTGPGYTF.

J is TRBJ1-1 and V is TRBV11-2, with TRBD1 as a possible D gene (5 bases). The CDR3 runs to 15 residues. V dropped 4 bases and J dropped 0 bases, with 12 bases sitting between them. Germline V gene data show CDR1 as SGHAT and CDR2 as FQNNGV. For the CDR3, the DNA is TGTGCCAGCAGCTCCAATCCGGACATGAACACTGAAGCTTTCTTT. The encoded protein is CASSSNPDMNTEAFF.

The genes are TRBV7-6 and TRBJ2-1; D is perhaps TRBD2 (5 bases). In germline, CDR1 is SGHVS, CDR2 FNYEAQ. This CDR3 region has 15 residues. The V end was cut by 3 bases, the J end by 4 bases, with 13 bases between. CDR3 sequence reads: CASSFSASKYNEQFF. The CDR3 DNA reads as TGTGCCAGCAGCTTTAGCGCCTCCAAATACAATGAGCAGTTCTTC.

The chain has TRBV5-1 and TRBJ1-4; D not resolved. In germline, CDR1 is SGHRS, CDR2 YFSETQ. The CDR3 is 15 residues long. The ends were cut back, 2 bases at V and 6 bases at J, with 14 bases in the middle. CDR3 bases: TGCGCCAGCAGCTTAGGACCCCGGAGGGATGAAAAACTGTTTTTT. Amino acids: CASSLGPRRDEKLFF.

This clone was observed a few times. This rearrangement joins TRBV28 to TRBJ1-1, with D perhaps matching TRBD1 (6 bases). Germline V gives CDR1 MDHEN, CDR2 SYDVKM. The CDR3 extends over 15 amino acids. Trimming took off 5 bases at V and 3 bases at J, with 16 bases between the two ends. CDR3 bases: TGTGCCAGCAGTCAAGGGGGGGTGCAAGACACTGAAGCTTTCTTT. Translation gives CASSQGGVQDTEAFF.

This clone showed up just a few times. The chain uses TRBV4-1 and TRBJ1-3; 7 nucleotides agree with TRBD1. CDR1 and CDR2 (germline): MGHRA, YSYEKL. CDR3 length: 13 residues. V lost 5 bases to trimming and J lost 9 bases; unmatched junction nucleotides: 7. CDR3 sequence: CASSDRVGSTIYF. CDR3 nucleotides: TGCGCCAGCAGCGACAGGGTCGGTAGCACCATATATTTT.

This chain connects TRBV11-2 to TRBJ2-7; D may be TRBD1 (6 bases). Trimming pared 5 bases from V and 2 bases from J, leaving 10 bases between. Germline CDR1 and CDR2: SGHAT and FQNNGV. The CDR3 spans 13 residues. CDR3 bases: TGTGCCAGCAGCGGGGGCCCTACCTACGAGCAGTACTTC. Protein sequence: CASSGGPTYEQYF.

The sample holds a few counts of this clone. This sample also contains other DNA sequences that code for the same CDR3. J is TRBJ1-1 and V is TRBV27; TRBD1 is a possible D gene (5 bases). V lost 2 bases, J lost 2 bases, and 6 bases lay in between. The CDR3 length is 13 residues. Germline-derived CDR1 and CDR2 are MNHEY and SMNVEV (reference sequence). CDR3 DNA sequence: TGTGCCAGCAGTTTACAGGGTAACACTGAAGCTTTCTTT. This gives the protein CASSLQGNTEAFF.

The V call is TRBV28, the J call TRBJ2-7; D not resolved. V lost 3 bases to trimming and J lost 1 base, with 4 bases between them. Per the germline V gene, CDR1 is MDHEN and CDR2 is SYDVKM. This CDR3 has 12 amino acids. CDR3 in DNA: TGTGCCAGCAGTTTTCGGTCCTACGAGCAGTACTTC. Amino acids: CASSFRSYEQYF. The variable domain in full, with the rest retrieved from reference TRBV28 and TRBJ2-7, is DVKVTQSSRYLVKRTGEKVFLECVQDMDHENMFWYRQDPGLGLRLIYFSYDVKMKEKGDIPEGYSVSREKKERFSLILESASTNQTSMYLCASSFRSYEQYFGPGTRLTVT.

This clone has a single count. The rearrangement links TRBV6-1 to TRBJ1-5; D gene uncertain. Per germline, CDR1 MNHNS and CDR2 SASEGT. CDR3 length: 16 residues. Trimming left V 3 bases short and J 0 bases short, with 12 bases between. This CDR3 reads CASSERHSYSNQPQHF. CDR3 nucleotides: TGTGCCAGCAGTGAGCGACACAGCTATAGCAATCAGCCCCAGCATTTT.

The V and J genes are TRBV29-1 and TRBJ2-6; tentative D call: TRBD1 (5 bases). The germline CDR1 and CDR2 sequences are SQVTM and ANQGSEA. With 8 bases removed from V and 1 base from J, the gap between germline ends came to 15 bases. The CDR3 has 15 amino acids. The CDR3 loop is CSIESRQSGANVLTF. The CDR3 nucleotides read TGCAGCATAGAGAGCCGACAGTCTGGGGCCAACGTCCTGACTTTC.

V gene TRBV5-1 combines with J gene TRBJ2-7, with TRBD2 identical over 10 bases. The CDR3 extends over 16 amino acids. Germline V CDR1 and CDR2: SGHRS, YFSETQ. V lost 4 bases, J lost 4 bases, and 11 bases stayed unmatched. Here the CDR3 DNA reads TGCGCCAGCAGCCTACGATTGGGTAGCGGGGGGTACGAGCAGTACTTC. Its protein is CASSLRLGSGGYEQYF.

The V and J genes are TRBV28 and TRBJ2-7; 7 bases fit TRBD1. J lost 4 bases, V lost 6 bases, and 9 bases had no gene match. Germline loops: CDR1 MDHEN, CDR2 SYDVKM. CDR3 size: 14 residues. CDR3 DNA: TGTGCCAGCAGGGTAGACAGGGTTCAGTACGAGCAGTACTTC. Translation: CASRVDRVQYEQYF.

This clone occurred a few times. CDR3 sequence: CASSLFGGRVDEKLFF. As DNA, the CDR3 is TGTGCCAGCAGCTTATTCGGGGGGCGGGTCGATGAAAAACTGTTTTTT. The chain is built from TRBV7-9 and TRBJ1-4, with a tentative D call TRBD1 (6 bases). The CDR3 totals 16 residues. Germline-derived CDR1 and CDR2 are SEHNR and FQNEAQ (reference sequence). Trimming pared 2 bases from V and 6 bases from J, leaving 16 bases between.

The genes are TRBV4-2 and TRBJ2-3; 14 bases agree with TRBD2. V dropped 1 base and J dropped 3; count of bases not matched to a gene: 6. The CDR3 has 18 amino acids. Germline values: CDR1 LGHNA, CDR2 YNFKEQ. As DNA, the CDR3 is TGTGCCAGCAGCCAAGCTGCCGGGACTAGCGGGGGAACAGATACGCAGTATTTT. Amino acids: CASSQAAGTSGGTDTQYF.

Details on this clone: The germline gene is not matched at one end of the junction; a read error may be the cause. This chain connects TRBV6-5 to TRBJ2-7, with TRBD1 matching 7 bases. Germline V gene lookup returns CDR1 MNHEY and CDR2 SVGAGI. The CDR3 runs to 15 residues. The CDR3 DNA reads as TGTGCCAGCAGTCGTCGGACAGGACCTCCCTATGAGCAGTACTTC. It encodes CASSRRTGPPYEQYF.

This chain uses TRBV10-3 with TRBJ2-7; 9 positions match TRBD2. The CDR3 runs 17 residues. Germline values: CDR1 ENHRY, CDR2 SYGVKD. Unmatched junction bases numbered 14, after V lost 4 bases and J lost 4 bases. In nucleotides, the CDR3 is TGTGCCATCAGTGCCTTTCTTTCAGCGGGAGGTTTATACGAGCAGTACTTC. It specifies CAISAFLSAGGLYEQYF.

The V and J genes are TRBV5-1 and TRBJ1-1; D remains unclear. V gave up 0 bases and J gave up 0 bases, with 6 bases separating them. The germline V gene encodes CDR1 SGHRS and CDR2 YFSETQ. CDR3 length equals 14 residues. This chain's CDR3 is CASSLAQLNTEAFF. CDR3 coding DNA: TGCGCCAGCAGCTTGGCCCAATTGAACACTGAAGCTTTCTTT.

The chain combines TRBV6-1 with TRBJ2-1; TRBD2 might be the D (6 bases). CDR1 and CDR2 from the germline V gene are MNHNS and SASEGT. Trimming took 2 bases from V and 4 from J, leaving 12 bases between them. The CDR3 is 15 residues long. CDR3 region: CASSEIASDYNEQFF. CDR3 nucleotides: TGTGCCAGCAGTGAAATCGCTAGCGATTACAATGAGCAGTTCTTC.

The chain combines TRBV10-1 with TRBJ1-6, with D possibly matching TRBD1 (6 bases). Germline loops: CDR1 WNHNN, CDR2 SYGVQD (reference sequence). This CDR3 spans 14 amino acids. V gave up 5 bases and J gave up 6 bases, with 11 bases separating them. The CDR3 protein is CASSTGGPNSPLHF. The CDR3 DNA is TGCGCCAGCAGTACGGGGGGCCCTAATTCACCCCTCCACTTT.